These 25 T cell receptor beta chains share one sample of origin, sequenced in a study of Graves' ophthalmopathy and Graves' hyperthyroidism. Beta-chain TCR CDR3 regions were amplified from RNA transcripts. HTBI-primed RT-PCR formed the first round, and a multiplex PCR formed the second. TCRdb analysed the multiplex PCR reads with MiXCR anew, one entry per CDR3 protein. The data contain approximately 540,000 distinct CDR3 sequences, less than 45% of them seen just once; the ten biggest clones take up around 4%. The specimen was peripheral blood or thyroid tissue (not recorded which). The receptors were sampled from an adult man with Graves' hyperthyroidism.

There are many counts of this clonotype. CDR3 residues: CSVTTGDRHQPQHF. The CDR3 DNA follows: TGCAGCGTCACTACCGGGGACCGCCATCAGCCCCAGCATTTT. The V call is TRBV29-1, the J call TRBJ1-5, with a weak D call TRBD1 (5 bases). Germline-derived CDR1 and CDR2 are SQVTM and ANQGSEA. The CDR3 sequence is 14 residues long. The ends were cut back, 6 bases at V and 5 bases at J, with 17 bases in the middle.

This clonotype was observed many times. The genes are TRBV7-2 and TRBJ2-7, with 7 bases that match TRBD1. The CDR3 totals 15 residues. Per germline, CDR1 SGHTA and CDR2 FQGNSA. With V trimmed by 0 bases and J by 3 bases, 5 bases remained unmatched. The CDR3 loop is CASSLAVGQVYEQYF. The CDR3 DNA is TGTGCCAGCAGCTTAGCCGTAGGACAGGTCTACGAGCAGTACTTC.

This clonotype was seen at least ten times. This chain links TRBV5-1 with TRBJ1-1, with TRBD1 as a possible D gene (6 bases). In germline, CDR1 is SGHRS, CDR2 YFSETQ. V lost 0 bases and J 4 bases, leaving 10 bases between the germline ends. The CDR3 is made up of 14 amino acids. The DNA of the CDR3 is TGCGCCAGCAGCTTGGGACAGGTGATCACTGAAGCTTTCTTT. Its translation is CASSLGQVITEAFF. Full variable domain (outside the CDR3, taken from reference TRBV5-1 and TRBJ1-1): KAGVTQTPRYLIKTRGQQVTLSCSPISGHRSVSWYQQTPGQGLQFLFEYFSETQRNKGNFPGRFSGRQFSNSRSEMNVSTLELGDSALYLCASSLGQVITEAFFGQGTRLTVV.

Notes on this clonotype: This may stem from a read error, because a much larger clone lies one nucleotide away. The chain links TRBV12-3 or TRBV12-4 to TRBJ2-2; weak D call: TRBD2 (5 bases). The CDR3 runs 13 residues. The CDR3 loop is CASSLPGTGELVF. In DNA form, the CDR3 reads TGTGCCAGCAGTTTACCGGGCACCGGGGAGCTGGTTTTT.

The chain has TRBV7-9 and TRBJ2-2, with 10 bases identical to TRBD1. Trimming cost V 5 bases and J 0 bases; bases outside gene matches: 3. CDR3 length: 16 residues. Germline CDR1 is SEHNR and CDR2 is FQNEAQ (reference sequence). CDR3 in amino acids: CASSHGQGANTGELFF. In nucleotides, the CDR3 is TGTGCCAGCAGCCACGGACAGGGGGCGAACACCGGGGAGCTGTTTTTT.

This clonotype was seen only a few times. The genes are TRBV19 and TRBJ2-2; TRBD2 is a possible D gene (6 bases). This CDR3 comprises 13 residues. CDR1 and CDR2 (germline): LNHDA, SQIVND (reference sequence). V gave up 8 bases and J gave up 6 bases, with 13 bases separating them. The CDR3 protein is CASSSGRAGELFF. In DNA form, the CDR3 reads TGTGCCAGTTCTTCCGGGAGAGCCGGGGAGCTGTTTTTT.

This chain uses TRBV20-1 with TRBJ2-5; D possibly matches TRBD1 or TRBD2 (6 bases each). Looked up from germline, CDR1 is DFQATT and CDR2 is SNEGSKA (reference sequence). The V and J ends lost 0 bases and 11 bases respectively, with 16 bases between them. The length of the CDR3 is 13 residues. This CDR3 reads CSARERGLDTQYF. DNA for the CDR3: TGCAGTGCTAGAGAACGGGGGCTGGATACGCAGTACTTC.

V and J are TRBV29-1 and TRBJ1-4; D is uncertain. CDR1 is SQVTM and CDR2 is ANQGSEA in the germline V gene. The ends were cut back, 6 bases at V and 7 bases at J, with 21 bases in the middle. CDR3 length: 15 residues. CDR3 in amino acids: CSVGVPGFFSEKLFF. As DNA, the CDR3 is TGCAGCGTCGGGGTACCGGGGTTTTTCAGTGAAAAACTGTTTTTT.

The rearrangement joins TRBV7-2 to TRBJ1-2; D is unclear. CDR1 SGHTA and CDR2 FQGNSA come from the germline V gene. V gave up 3 bases and J gave up 8 bases, with 16 bases separating them. This CDR3 comprises 14 residues. For the CDR3, the DNA is TGTGCCAGCAGCTTGCAACCTGGGGTCGGCGGCTACACCTTC. Encoded protein: CASSLQPGVGGYTF.

This clonotype was detected many times. The rearrangement links TRBV10-2 to TRBJ1-1; the D is unclear. The ends were cut back, 1 base at V and 5 bases at J, with 5 bases in the middle. Germline CDR1 is WSHSY and CDR2 is SAAADI. The CDR3 covers 12 residues. CDR3 amino acids: CASSEYGTEAFF. In nucleotides, the CDR3 is TGCGCCAGCAGTGAGTATGGGACTGAAGCTTTCTTT.

The table lists this clonotype with many counts. The rearrangement joins TRBV24-1 to TRBJ2-5; D remains ambiguous. Germline V gene sequence: CDR1 KGHDR, CDR2 SFDVKD. V lost 4 bases and J lost 3, with 5 bases in between. This CDR3 has 12 amino acids. The CDR3 loop is CATSDTEETQYF. The CDR3 DNA sequence: TGTGCCACCAGTGACACAGAAGAGACCCAGTACTTC.

This clonotype was counted ten times or more. The genes are TRBV29-1 and TRBJ2-7, with D perhaps given as TRBD1 or TRBD2 (5 bases each). The CDR3 spans 15 residues. From germline, CDR1 is SQVTM and CDR2 ANQGSEA. Trimming cost V 2 bases and J 0 bases, with 14 bases left between them. Written as DNA, the CDR3 is TGCAGCGTTGAATTGCCGGGGCAATACTCCTACGAGCAGTACTTC. Its protein is CSVELPGQYSYEQYF.

This clonotype has a single count. Mismatch with germline at one junction end may stem from a read error. V usage is TRBV5-6 and J usage is TRBJ1-2, with no clear D. Germline V CDR1 and CDR2: SGHDT, YYEEEE. This CDR3 has 17 residues. The CDR3 DNA sequence: TGTGCCAGCGGCTTGTGGGTAGGCACGAATCTAGTCTATGGCTACACCTTC. Its translation is CASGLWVGTNLVYGYTF.

This clonotype has a count of ten or more. The chain uses TRBV7-8 and TRBJ2-6; TRBD2 might be the D (6 bases). V lost 1 base, J lost 4 bases, and 11 bases lay in between. The germline V gene encodes CDR1 SGHVS and CDR2 FQNEAQ. The CDR3 spans 16 residues. The CDR3 spells CASSLGGVRGANVLTF. The CDR3 bases are TGTGCCAGCAGCTTAGGCGGGGTGAGAGGGGCCAACGTCCTGACTTTC.

The rearrangement joins TRBV10-3 to TRBJ2-7, with TRBD2 matching 10 bases. V gave up 5 bases and J gave up 5 bases; unmatched junction bases: 6. Per germline, CDR1 ENHRY and CDR2 SYGVKD. The CDR3 is made up of 14 amino acids. The CDR3 loop reads CAISLTSGEDEQYF. CDR3 sequence (DNA): TGTGCCATCAGTTTAACTAGCGGGGAGGACGAGCAGTACTTC.

This chain links TRBV19 with TRBJ1-1; maybe TRBD1 (5 bases). Germline assignment: CDR1 LNHDA and CDR2 SQIVND (reference sequence). This CDR3 contains 16 residues. Trimming cost V 4 bases and J 1 base, with 16 bases left between them. CDR3 protein: CASSKYPGGTNTEAFF. CDR3 sequence (DNA): TGTGCCAGTAGTAAGTACCCTGGCGGGACGAACACTGAAGCTTTCTTT.

This clonotype was seen repeatedly, ten times or more. The gene calls are TRBV2 and TRBJ1-5; unclear D gene. The CDR3 length is 13 residues. The V gene's germline CDR1 is SNHLY and CDR2 FYNNEI. V shed 4 bases and J shed 1 base, with 5 bases lying between them. CDR3 coding DNA: TGTGCCAGCAGTGGAGGGAGCAATCAGCCCCAGCATTTT. Translated, it gives CASSGGSNQPQHF. The full variable domain, its missing parts supplied by reference TRBV2 and TRBJ1-5, is EPEVTQTPSHQVTQMGQEVILRCVPISNHLYFYWYRQILGQKVEFLVSFYNNEISEKSEIFDDQFSVERPDGSNFTLKIRSTKLEDSAMYFCASSGGSNQPQHFGDGTRLSIL.

The chain carries TRBV29-1 and TRBJ2-2, with D unclear. The germline gives CDR1 SQVTM, CDR2 ANQGSEA. The CDR3 has 11 amino acids. V was shortened by 6 bases and J by 8 bases, with 10 bases between the two germline ends. Written as DNA, the CDR3 is TGCAGCGTCCAAACCACAGGGGAGCTGTTTTTT. Its protein is CSVQTTGELFF.

This clonotype was observed many times. The chain combines TRBV11-2 with TRBJ1-4; D is perhaps TRBD1 (6 bases). This CDR3 contains 13 residues. Between the trimmed V and J ends, which lost 4 bases and 8 bases, there was a span of 11 bases. The germline V gene has CDR1 SGHAT and CDR2 FQNNGV. The CDR3 bases are TGTGCCAGCAGCTGGGGGGCCGGGGAAAAACTGTTTTTT. Residues: CASSWGAGEKLFF.

The V gene is TRBV5-1, the J gene TRBJ1-4; D not resolved. The V gene's germline CDR1 is SGHRS and CDR2 YFSETQ. V was cut by 7 bases and J by 8 bases, with 21 bases left in between. The CDR3 runs to 15 residues. The CDR3 spells CASAALGADEEKLFF. Written as DNA, the CDR3 is TGCGCCAGCGCCGCCCTAGGAGCTGACGAAGAAAAACTGTTTTTT.

This clonotype was counted many times. This chain links TRBV5-1 with TRBJ2-7; possibly TRBD1 for D (5 bases). Germline loops: CDR1 SGHRS, CDR2 YFSETQ. V gave up 1 base and J gave up 3 bases, with 8 bases separating them. The CDR3 length is 13 residues. Written as DNA, the CDR3 is TGCGCCAGCAGCTTGTCCACAGGCTACGAGCAGTACTTC. Its translation is CASSLSTGYEQYF.

Regarding this clonotype: Relative to the germline gene, one junction end is altered; a read error may explain this. This sequence joins TRBV5-4 and TRBJ1-1; no clear D gene. The CDR3 loop spans 14 amino acids. Germline V lookup: CDR1 SGHNT, CDR2 YYREEE (reference sequence). The CDR3 DNA reads as TGTGCCAGCAGCCACGGACGCCAGGTTACTGAAGCTTACTTT. Translating gives CASSHGRQVTEAYF.

This clonotype has a count of ten or more. The chain uses TRBV9 and TRBJ1-1; D not certain. The CDR3 loop spans 13 amino acids. CDR1 is SGDLS and CDR2 is YYNGEE in the germline V gene. V gave up 3 bases and J gave up 5 bases, with 11 bases separating them. This chain's CDR3 is CASSAHSRTEAFF. CDR3 nucleotides: TGTGCCAGCAGCGCTCACAGTAGAACTGAAGCTTTCTTT.

V is TRBV7-9 and J is TRBJ2-5; D ambiguous. Germline CDR1 is SEHNR and CDR2 is FQNEAQ (reference sequence). V lost 5 bases, J lost 9 bases, and 16 bases lay in between. The CDR3 is made up of 13 amino acids. CDR3 bases: TGTGCCAGCAGCCCCAACAAGGGTCAGCCCCAGTACTTC. This codes for CASSPNKGQPQYF.

This clonotype was observed many times. The V and J genes are TRBV6-5 and TRBJ1-4; unclear D gene. The CDR3 spans 15 residues. CDR1 is MNHEY and CDR2 is SVGAGI in the germline V gene. Trimming stripped 0 bases from V and 3 bases from J, with 8 bases between. The CDR3 DNA follows: TGTGCCAGCAGTTACTCGGACGGATCTAATGAAAAACTGTTTTTT. Translating it yields CASSYSDGSNEKLFF.